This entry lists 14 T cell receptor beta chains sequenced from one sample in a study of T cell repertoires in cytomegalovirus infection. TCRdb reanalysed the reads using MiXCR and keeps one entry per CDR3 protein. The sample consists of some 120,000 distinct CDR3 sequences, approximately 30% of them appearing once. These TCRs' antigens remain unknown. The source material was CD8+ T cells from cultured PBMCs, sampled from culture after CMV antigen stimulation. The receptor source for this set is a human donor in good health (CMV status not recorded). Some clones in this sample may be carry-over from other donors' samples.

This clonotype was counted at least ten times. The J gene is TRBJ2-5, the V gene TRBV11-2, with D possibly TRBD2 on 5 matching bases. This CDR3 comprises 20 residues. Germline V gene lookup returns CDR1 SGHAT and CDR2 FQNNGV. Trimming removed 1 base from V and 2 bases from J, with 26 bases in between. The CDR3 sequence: CASSLGRDIITSEAQETQYF. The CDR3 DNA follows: TGTGCCAGCAGCTTAGGCCGGGATATTATCACATCTGAAGCTCAAGAGACCCAGTACTTC.

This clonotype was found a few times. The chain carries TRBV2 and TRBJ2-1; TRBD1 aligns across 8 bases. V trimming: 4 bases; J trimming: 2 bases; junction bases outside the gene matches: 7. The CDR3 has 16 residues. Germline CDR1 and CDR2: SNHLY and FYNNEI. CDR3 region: CASSGGTGAPYNEQFF. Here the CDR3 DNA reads TGTGCCAGCAGTGGCGGGACAGGTGCCCCCTACAATGAGCAGTTCTTC.

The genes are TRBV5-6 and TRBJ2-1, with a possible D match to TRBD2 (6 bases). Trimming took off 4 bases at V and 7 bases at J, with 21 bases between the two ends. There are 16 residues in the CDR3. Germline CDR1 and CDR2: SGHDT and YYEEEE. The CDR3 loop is CASSPGLREDNNEQFF. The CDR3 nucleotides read TGTGCCAGCAGCCCGGGACTGAGAGAGGATAATAATGAGCAGTTCTTC.

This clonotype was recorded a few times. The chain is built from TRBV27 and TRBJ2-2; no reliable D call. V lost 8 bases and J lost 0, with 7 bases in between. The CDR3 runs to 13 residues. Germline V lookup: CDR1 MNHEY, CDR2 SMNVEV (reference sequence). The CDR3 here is CASGDSNTGELFF. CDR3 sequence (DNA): TGTGCCAGCGGGGATTCGAACACCGGGGAGCTGTTTTTT.

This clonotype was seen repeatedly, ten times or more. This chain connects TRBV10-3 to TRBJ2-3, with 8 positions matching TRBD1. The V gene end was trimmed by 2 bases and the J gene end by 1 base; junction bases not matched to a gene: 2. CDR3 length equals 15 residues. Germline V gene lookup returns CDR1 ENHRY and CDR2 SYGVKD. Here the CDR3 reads CAISEGTGGTDTQYF. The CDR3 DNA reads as TGTGCCATCAGTGAGGGGACAGGAGGCACAGATACGCAGTATTTT.

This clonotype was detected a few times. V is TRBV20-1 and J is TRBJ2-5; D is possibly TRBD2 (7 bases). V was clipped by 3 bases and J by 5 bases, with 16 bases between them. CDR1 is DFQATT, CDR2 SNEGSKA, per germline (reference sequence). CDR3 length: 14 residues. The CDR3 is CSASWGGAVETQYF. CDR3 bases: TGCAGTGCTAGTTGGGGGGGGGCTGTGGAGACCCAGTACTTC.

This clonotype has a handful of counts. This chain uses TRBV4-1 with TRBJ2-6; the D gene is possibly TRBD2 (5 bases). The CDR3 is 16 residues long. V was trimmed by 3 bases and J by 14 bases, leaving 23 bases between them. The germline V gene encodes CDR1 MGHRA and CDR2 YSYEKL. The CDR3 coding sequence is TGCGCCAGCAGCCAGTCCCAGGCGCCAGGCCGGGGATTCCTGACTTTC. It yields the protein CASSQSQAPGRGFLTF.

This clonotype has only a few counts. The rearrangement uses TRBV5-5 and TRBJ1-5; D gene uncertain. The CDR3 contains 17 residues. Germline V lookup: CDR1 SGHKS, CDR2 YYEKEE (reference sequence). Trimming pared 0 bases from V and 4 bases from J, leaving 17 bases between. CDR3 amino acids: CASSLGGIQTINQPQHF. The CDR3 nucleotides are TGTGCCAGCAGCTTGGGGGGAATCCAGACCATTAATCAGCCCCAGCATTTT.

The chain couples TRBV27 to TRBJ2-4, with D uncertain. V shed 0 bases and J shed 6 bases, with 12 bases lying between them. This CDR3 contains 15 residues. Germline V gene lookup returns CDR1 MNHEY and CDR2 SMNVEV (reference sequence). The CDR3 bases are TGTGCCAGCAGTTTATCCGCCGCGACACGAAACATTCAGTACTTC. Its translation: CASSLSAATRNIQYF.

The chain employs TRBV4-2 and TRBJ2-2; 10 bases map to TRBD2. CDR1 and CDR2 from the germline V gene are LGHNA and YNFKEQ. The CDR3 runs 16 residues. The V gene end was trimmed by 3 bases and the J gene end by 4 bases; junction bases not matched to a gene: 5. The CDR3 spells CASSHLAGAGTGELFF. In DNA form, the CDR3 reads TGTGCCAGCAGCCACCTAGCGGGGGCTGGCACCGGGGAGCTGTTTTTT.

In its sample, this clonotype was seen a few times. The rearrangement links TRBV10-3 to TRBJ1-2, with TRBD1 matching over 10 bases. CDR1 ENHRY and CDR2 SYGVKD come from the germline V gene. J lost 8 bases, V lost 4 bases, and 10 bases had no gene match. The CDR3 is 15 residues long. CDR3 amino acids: CAISGPGQGISGYTF. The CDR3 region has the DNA TGTGCCATCAGTGGGCCGGGACAGGGGATTTCGGGCTACACCTTC.

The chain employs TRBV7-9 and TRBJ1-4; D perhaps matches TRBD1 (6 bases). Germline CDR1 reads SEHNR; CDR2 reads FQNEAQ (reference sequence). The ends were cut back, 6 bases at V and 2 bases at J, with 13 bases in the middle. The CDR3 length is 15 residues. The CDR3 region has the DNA TGTGCCAGCAGATCGACAGGTGCTACTAATGAAAAACTGTTTTTT. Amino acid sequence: CASRSTGATNEKLFF.

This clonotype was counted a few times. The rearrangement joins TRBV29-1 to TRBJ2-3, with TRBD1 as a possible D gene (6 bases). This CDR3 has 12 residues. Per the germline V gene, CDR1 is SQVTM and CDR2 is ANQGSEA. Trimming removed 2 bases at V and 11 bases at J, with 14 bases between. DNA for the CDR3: TGCAGCGTTGAAAATAGTGGGGGCGTGCAGTATTTT. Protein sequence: CSVENSGGVQYF.

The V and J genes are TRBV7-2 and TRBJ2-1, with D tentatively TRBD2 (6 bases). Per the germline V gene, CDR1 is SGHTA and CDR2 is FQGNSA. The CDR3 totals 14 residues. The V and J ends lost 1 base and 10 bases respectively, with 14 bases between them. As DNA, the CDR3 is TGTGCCAGCAGCTTAGACCCCCAGGGAGGAGAGCAGTTCTTC. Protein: CASSLDPQGGEQFF.